This is a list of T cell receptor beta chains from one sample in a study of blood T cell repertoires in COVID-19. The data were produced by immunoSEQ multiplex PCR, yet TCRdb's version contains in-frame clones alone and is incomplete. The profile shows approximately 240,000 clones, more than 65% of them singletons. Sample: peripheral blood. The receptor source for this set is a woman between 40 and 50 years old who had recovered from COVID-19. Each CDR3 is given with its conserved first and last residue. A D gene is named only where the DNA matches it firmly. The size field is filled for only some rows; it gives once, few, many or a size class.

CDR3 protein: CASSSGQGGNEKLFF; CDR3 DNA: TGTGCCAGCTCATCTGGACAGGGCGGGAATGAAAAACTGTTTTTT; V gene: TRBV18; D gene: TRBD1; clone size: -; J gene: TRBJ1-4
CDR3 protein: CAISLGQSVSLGEETQYF; CDR3 DNA: TGTGCCATCAGTCTTGGGCAGTCGGTGTCGTTGGGCGAAGAGACCCAGTACTTC; V gene: TRBV10-3; D gene: -; clone size: -; J gene: TRBJ2-5
CDR3 protein: CASSVGTGGFNEQYF; CDR3 DNA: TGTGCCAGCAGTGTCGGGACAGGGGGTTTCAACGAGCAGTACTTC; V gene: TRBV2; D gene: TRBD1; clone size: -; J gene: TRBJ2-7
CDR3 protein: CASSRTGNANTGELFF; CDR3 DNA: TGCGCCAGCAGCCGGACAGGTAACGCGAACACCGGGGAGCTGTTTTTT; V gene: TRBV4-1; D gene: TRBD1; clone size: -; J gene: TRBJ2-2
CDR3 protein: CASSPLGQGTIGVTEAFF; CDR3 DNA: TGTGCCAGCTCACCACTGGGACAGGGGACAATAGGTGTCACTGAAGCTTTCTTT; V gene: TRBV18; D gene: TRBD1; clone size: once; J gene: TRBJ1-1
CDR3 protein: CASSYTRGQGANTEQFF; CDR3 DNA: TGTGCCAGCAGTTACACCCGAGGACAGGGGGCGAACACTGAGCAGTTCTTC; V gene: TRBV6-2/TRBV6-3; D gene: TRBD1; clone size: -; J gene: TRBJ2-1
CDR3 protein: CASSLPTGLEQYF; CDR3 DNA: TGCGCCAGCAGCCTACCGACAGGGCTCGAGCAGTACTTC; V gene: TRBV5-1; D gene: TRBD1; clone size: -; J gene: TRBJ2-7
CDR3 protein: CASSDLEESNQPQHF; CDR3 DNA: TGTGCCAGCAGTGATCTGGAGGAGAGCAATCAGCCCCAGCATTTT; V gene: TRBV2; D gene: -; clone size: -; J gene: TRBJ1-5
CDR3 protein: CASSHRSNTIYF; CDR3 DNA: TGTGCCAGCAGCCACAGGTCTAACACCATATATTTT; V gene: TRBV7-9; D gene: -; clone size: -; J gene: TRBJ1-3
CDR3 protein: CASSQDGRGYEQYF; CDR3 DNA: TGCGCCAGCAGCCAGGACGGCCGGGGGTACGAGCAGTACTTC; V gene: TRBV4-3; D gene: -; clone size: -; J gene: TRBJ2-7
CDR3 protein: CASSASGTGDEQYF; CDR3 DNA: TGTGCCAGCAGCGCATCCGGGACAGGGGACGAGCAGTACTTC; V gene: TRBV9; D gene: TRBD1; clone size: -; J gene: TRBJ2-7
CDR3 protein: CASSLGPREPQHF; CDR3 DNA: TGTGCCAGCAGCTTAGGCCCGAGGGAGCCCCAGCATTTT; V gene: TRBV7-2; D gene: -; clone size: -; J gene: TRBJ1-5
CDR3 protein: CASSKVSGDVQPQHF; CDR3 DNA: TGTGCCAGCTCGAAAGTTTCGGGGGACGTTCAGCCCCAGCATTTT; V gene: TRBV18; D gene: -; clone size: -; J gene: TRBJ1-5
CDR3 protein: CAWTGTGGPTIYF; CDR3 DNA: TGTGCCTGGACCGGGACAGGGGGCCCGACCATATATTTT; V gene: TRBV30; D gene: TRBD1; clone size: few; J gene: TRBJ1-3
CDR3 protein: CSASDQGGGETQYF; CDR3 DNA: TGCAGTGCTAGTGACCAGGGGGGTGGCGAGACCCAGTACTTC; V gene: TRBV20-1; D gene: -; clone size: -; J gene: TRBJ2-5
CDR3 protein: CASSHSGNYEQYF; CDR3 DNA: TGTGCCAGCAGCCACTCGGGGAACTACGAGCAGTACTTC; V gene: TRBV3-1/TRBV3-2; D gene: -; clone size: -; J gene: TRBJ2-7
CDR3 protein: CASSYPTGDYGYTF; CDR3 DNA: TGTGCCAGCAGCTACCCCACAGGGGACTATGGCTACACCTTC; V gene: TRBV5-6; D gene: TRBD1; clone size: once; J gene: TRBJ1-2
CDR3 protein: CASSQFTGVTAYTF; CDR3 DNA: TGTGCCAGCAGCCAATTCACAGGGGTAACGGCCTACACCTTC; V gene: TRBV3-1/TRBV3-2; D gene: TRBD1; clone size: -; J gene: TRBJ1-2
CDR3 protein: CASSLESPKRGEAFF; CDR3 DNA: TGCGCCAGCAGCTTGGAGAGTCCCAAAAGGGGTGAAGCTTTCTTT; V gene: TRBV5-1; D gene: -; clone size: -; J gene: TRBJ1-1
CDR3 protein: CASSKRQGDYEQYF; CDR3 DNA: TGCGCCAGCAGCAAAAGACAGGGGGACTACGAGCAGTACTTC; V gene: TRBV4-3; D gene: TRBD1; clone size: -; J gene: TRBJ2-7
CDR3 protein: CASSWTGGIDSPLHF; CDR3 DNA: TGTGCCAGCAGTTGGACAGGGGGCATAGATTCACCCCTCCACTTT; V gene: TRBV28; D gene: TRBD1; clone size: few; J gene: TRBJ1-6
CDR3 protein: CASSPSGVDYGNQPQHF; CDR3 DNA: TGTGCCAGCTCACCGTCAGGGGTGGATTATGGCAATCAGCCCCAGCATTTT; V gene: TRBV18; D gene: -; clone size: -; J gene: TRBJ1-5
CDR3 protein: CASSYGQSNTEAFF; CDR3 DNA: TGTGCCAGCAGCTACGGACAGTCGAACACTGAAGCTTTCTTT; V gene: TRBV11-2; D gene: -; clone size: -; J gene: TRBJ1-1
CDR3 protein: CASSFLYEQYF; CDR3 DNA: TGTGCCAGCAGTTTTCTCTACGAGCAGTACTTC; V gene: TRBV12-3/TRBV12-4; D gene: -; clone size: -; J gene: TRBJ2-7
CDR3 protein: CASSVGSADTQYF; CDR3 DNA: TGTGCCAGCAGCGTAGGAAGCGCAGATACGCAGTATTTT; V gene: TRBV9; D gene: -; clone size: once; J gene: TRBJ2-3
CDR3 protein: CASSLRRHNEQFF; CDR3 DNA: TGTGCCAGCAGTTTGCGGCGGCACAATGAGCAGTTCTTC; V gene: TRBV12-3/TRBV12-4; D gene: -; clone size: -; J gene: TRBJ2-1
CDR3 protein: CASSYDSDTEAFF; CDR3 DNA: TGTGCCAGCAGTTACGACAGTGACACTGAAGCTTTCTTT; V gene: TRBV6-6; D gene: -; clone size: -; J gene: TRBJ1-1
CDR3 protein: CASSLTFGGAYEQYF; CDR3 DNA: TGTGCCAGCAGCTTAACTTTCGGGGGTGCCTACGAGCAGTACTTC; V gene: TRBV13; D gene: -; clone size: -; J gene: TRBJ2-7
CDR3 protein: CASSYEDRGGTEAFF; CDR3 DNA: TGTGCCAGCAGTTACGAGGACAGGGGAGGCACTGAAGCTTTCTTT; V gene: TRBV6-5; D gene: TRBD1; clone size: -; J gene: TRBJ1-1
CDR3 protein: CASQGAYEQYF; CDR3 DNA: TGTGCCAGCCAGGGGGCCTACGAGCAGTACTTC; V gene: TRBV2; D gene: TRBD1; clone size: -; J gene: TRBJ2-7
CDR3 protein: CASSIVGYRTSGGIHTGELFF; CDR3 DNA: TGTGCCAGTAGTATAGTGGGGTATCGGACTAGCGGGGGGATTCACACCGGGGAGCTGTTTTTT; V gene: TRBV19; D gene: TRBD2; clone size: -; J gene: TRBJ2-2
CDR3 protein: CASSLVGRETQYF; CDR3 DNA: TGTGCCAGCAGCTTAGTGGGGCGTGAGACCCAGTACTTC; V gene: TRBV7-8; D gene: -; clone size: -; J gene: TRBJ2-5
CDR3 protein: CASSHVPPRDYGYTF; CDR3 DNA: TGTGCCAGCAGCCACGTTCCTCCTCGGGACTATGGCTACACCTTC; V gene: TRBV27; D gene: -; clone size: -; J gene: TRBJ1-2
CDR3 protein: CANKISSLNSPLHF; CDR3 DNA: TGTGCCAACAAAATAAGTTCTCTCAATTCACCCCTCCACTTT; V gene: TRBV2; D gene: -; clone size: few; J gene: TRBJ1-6
CDR3 protein: CASSHPWDRAPEAFF; CDR3 DNA: TGTGCCAGCAGTCACCCATGGGACAGGGCCCCTGAAGCTTTCTTT; V gene: TRBV28; D gene: TRBD1; clone size: -; J gene: TRBJ1-1
CDR3 protein: CASSVVQTGYGYTF; CDR3 DNA: TGTGCCAGCAGCGTAGTACAGACAGGGTATGGCTACACCTTC; V gene: TRBV9; D gene: TRBD1; clone size: -; J gene: TRBJ1-2
CDR3 protein: CASSLRGETQYF; CDR3 DNA: TGTGCCAGCAGCTTAAGGGGAGAGACCCAGTACTTC; V gene: TRBV7-9; D gene: -; clone size: -; J gene: TRBJ2-5
CDR3 protein: CASSQVVSGRTYEQYF; CDR3 DNA: TGTGCCAGCAGCCAAGTTGTAAGCGGGCGAACCTACGAGCAGTACTTC; V gene: TRBV4-2; D gene: -; clone size: -; J gene: TRBJ2-7
CDR3 protein: CAISESQGPGGEKLFF; CDR3 DNA: TGTGCCATCAGTGAGTCCCAGGGGCCGGGAGGTGAAAAACTGTTTTTT; V gene: TRBV10-3; D gene: -; clone size: -; J gene: TRBJ1-4
CDR3 protein: CASSSSIAGRSTDTQYF; CDR3 DNA: TGTGCCAGCAGTTCGTCCATAGCGGGGAGGAGCACAGATACGCAGTATTTT; V gene: TRBV28; D gene: TRBD2; clone size: -; J gene: TRBJ2-3
CDR3 protein: CASLLAGGGNEQFF; CDR3 DNA: TGTGCCAGCCTCCTAGCGGGGGGGGGCAATGAGCAGTTCTTC; V gene: TRBV2; D gene: TRBD2; clone size: -; J gene: TRBJ2-1
CDR3 protein: CASSERGQRFSSTDTQYF; CDR3 DNA: TGTGCCAGCAGTGAAAGGGGACAGCGATTCTCTAGCACAGATACGCAGTATTTT; V gene: TRBV2; D gene: TRBD1; clone size: -; J gene: TRBJ2-3
CDR3 protein: CASSRAGGPYEQYF; CDR3 DNA: TGTGCCAGCAGCCGAGCGGGGGGACCCTACGAGCAGTACTTC; V gene: TRBV3-1/TRBV3-2; D gene: TRBD2; clone size: -; J gene: TRBJ2-7